This TCR beta chain was recorded in a study of shared clonotypes between healthy human individuals. V was cut by 3 bases and J by 5 bases, with 7 bases left in between. This CDR3 contains 11 residues. In germline, CDR1 is SQVTM, CDR2 ANQGSEA. In regard to this clone: The antigen remains undetermined. The same CDR3 arises from other DNA sequences in this sample as well.

Findings and caveats of the study: Shared across a few donors were around 4.7% of the naive CD4 clonotypes.

Per the original methods: Without quality scores, immunoSEQ junctional reads could not be filtered like full-length reads. The assay was immunoSEQ multiplex PCR, and TCRdb's table has in-frame clones only and misses some. D and trimming were read from the DNA, whereas the V and J calls and clone size are those reported in that table. The sample contains 2 million to 2.5 million clones, around 96% of which appear only once. The naive CD8 subset, CD45RO-negative cells positively selected for CCR7, excluded terminally differentiated effector memory CD45RA+ cells. The origin of this receptor is a man aged 18-30 years in good health. Sequenced: naive CD8+ T cells sorted from blood. The chain has TRBV29-1 and TRBJ2-5; D ambiguous. The chain's CDR3 is CSVEGVETQYF. The CDR3 DNA reads as TGCAGCGTTGAGGGTGTGGAGACCCAGTACTTC.